These 18 T cell receptor beta chains were all obtained from the same sample, sequenced in a study of beta chain features in type 1 diabetes. No antigen is known for these receptors. What was sequenced were expressed TCRB transcripts, since all of the isolated RNA had been reverse transcribed. TCRdb's table, derived via immunoSEQ multiplex PCR, lists solely in-frame clones and lacks some. The table lists roughly 340,000 clones, approximately 12% of them singletons. Points from the study as a whole: Researchers report that Type 1 diabetes patients had moderately but significantly shorter TCRB CDR3s across all four CD4+ subsets.

Sequenced input: naive CD4+ T cells from blood. The receptors were gathered from a woman aged 18-29 years with type 1 diabetes.

This clone showed up just a few times. The chain links TRBV6-6 to TRBJ2-1; TRBD1 matches 10 bases. The CDR3 contains 16 residues. Germline V gene data show CDR1 as MNHNY and CDR2 as SVGAGI (reference sequence). V was clipped by 4 bases and J by 9 bases; unmatched bases: 12. CDR3 sequence reads: CASSFLSGTGVVEQFF. CDR3 coding DNA: TGTGCCAGCAGTTTTTTATCCGGGACAGGGGTCGTTGAGCAGTTCTTC.

Note on this clone: Other DNA sequences from this sample encode an identical CDR3 as well. In nucleotides, the CDR3 is TGCGCCAGCAGCTTGACGGGGGCGAACACCGGGGAGCTGTTTTTT. Translated, it gives CASSLTGANTGELFF. The rearrangement links TRBV5-1 to TRBJ2-2; perhaps TRBD2 as D (6 bases). The germline CDR1 and CDR2 sequences are SGHRS and YFSETQ. V lost 1 base to trimming and J lost 0 bases, with 7 bases between them. The CDR3 runs 15 residues.

V and J are TRBV20-1 and TRBJ1-4; maybe TRBD1 (5 bases). The germline V gene encodes CDR1 DFQATT and CDR2 SNEGSKA (reference sequence). This CDR3 is 11 amino acids long. Trimming removed 4 bases from V and 8 bases from J, with 8 bases in between. The CDR3 nucleotides are TGCAGTGCTACAGGGAAGGAAAAACTGTTTTTT. Its protein product is CSATGKEKLFF.

This clone was seen a few times. This rearrangement joins TRBV20-1 to TRBJ1-2; D not certain. Per germline, CDR1 DFQATT and CDR2 SNEGSKA (reference sequence). V lost 5 bases and J lost 7, with 11 bases in between. The CDR3 covers 11 residues. CDR3 in amino acids: CSAPPRVGYTF. The CDR3 DNA reads as TGCAGTGCTCCCCCCCGAGTTGGCTACACCTTC.

The chain employs TRBV19 and TRBJ1-5; D is unclear. V was pared by 4 bases and J by 6 bases, with 10 bases between. Per the germline V gene, CDR1 is LNHDA and CDR2 is SQIVND (reference sequence). This CDR3 has 13 residues. CDR3 residues: CASSRETGQPQHF. The DNA for the CDR3 is TGTGCCAGTAGTAGGGAGACGGGTCAGCCCCAGCATTTT.

This clone has just a few counts. The V gene is TRBV5-1, the J gene TRBJ1-2; 8 nucleotides agree with TRBD1. The germline V gene encodes CDR1 SGHRS and CDR2 YFSETQ. The V segment lost 5 bases and the J segment 6 bases; nucleotides outside the gene matches: 9. The CDR3 loop spans 14 amino acids. The CDR3 protein is CASSPGGAGHGYTF. CDR3 DNA: TGCGCCAGCAGTCCAGGGGGCGCGGGGCATGGCTACACCTTC.

This clone was detected a few times. This sequence joins TRBV7-9 and TRBJ1-1; 9 bases agree with TRBD1. V trimming: 4 bases; J trimming: 8 bases; junction bases outside the gene matches: 2. The CDR3 has 12 residues. Germline V CDR1 and CDR2: SEHNR, FQNEAQ (reference sequence). This CDR3 is CASSYDRGEAFF. For the CDR3, the DNA is TGTGCCAGCAGCTACGACAGGGGGGAAGCTTTCTTT.

The gene calls are TRBV5-1 and TRBJ1-2; TRBD1 agrees at 7 bases. Trimming cost V 0 bases and J 0 bases; bases outside gene matches: 5. The CDR3 is made up of 16 amino acids. Per the germline V gene, CDR1 is SGHRS and CDR2 is YFSETQ. The DNA for the CDR3 is TGCGCCAGCAGCTTGGACCTGGGACAGACTAACTATGGCTACACCTTC. Protein: CASSLDLGQTNYGYTF.

This chain joins TRBV7-3 and TRBJ2-1; the D gene is possibly TRBD2 (6 bases). The V gene's germline CDR1 is SGHTA and CDR2 FQGTGA. V gave up 4 bases and J gave up 0 bases, with 16 bases separating them. This CDR3 region has 17 residues. The DNA of the CDR3 is TGTGCCAGCAGCTCCCTGGGTAGCGGATCCTCCTACAATGAGCAGTTCTTC. It translates to CASSSLGSGSSYNEQFF.

This clone was observed a few times. The CDR3 DNA follows: TGTGCCAGCAGTTTGCCCTCCAGGACTGGCTGGGGCAACGTCCTGACTTTC. It codes for CASSLPSRTGWGNVLTF. The chain combines TRBV28 with TRBJ2-6, with D possibly being TRBD2 (5 bases). Germline V gives CDR1 MDHEN, CDR2 SYDVKM. This CDR3 region has 17 residues. Trimming removed 3 bases from V and 9 bases from J, with 21 bases in between.

The J gene is TRBJ2-3, the V gene TRBV7-9; 7 bases map to TRBD2. In germline, CDR1 is SEHNR, CDR2 FQNEAQ (reference sequence). V dropped 1 base and J dropped 3; count of bases not matched to a gene: 1. The length of the CDR3 is 14 residues. The DNA of the CDR3 is TGTGCCAGCAGCTTAGACGGGGGGACAGATACGCAGTATTTT. It codes for CASSLDGGTDTQYF.

This clone was seen only once. The chain uses TRBV11-3 and TRBJ2-5, with 7 bases fitting TRBD1. Germline lookup yields CDR1 SGHNT and CDR2 YENEEA. V lost 7 bases and J lost 5; bases outside the gene matches: 10. The CDR3 length is 14 residues. The CDR3 region has the DNA TGTGCCAGCACTCCCGGGACAGCTCGGGAGACCCAGTACTTC. Its protein is CASTPGTARETQYF.

J is TRBJ2-1 and V is TRBV30; D is possibly TRBD2 (5 bases). Trimming shortened V by 4 bases and J by 5 bases, and 21 bases separated the two germline ends. The CDR3 has 16 residues. Germline V gene lookup returns CDR1 GTSNPN and CDR2 SVGIG (reference sequence). CDR3 sequence: CAWKPYFARADNEQFF. For the CDR3, the DNA is TGTGCCTGGAAACCTTATTTCGCCCGAGCGGACAATGAGCAGTTCTTC.

The chain has TRBV7-9 and TRBJ1-1; 10 bases line up with TRBD1. CDR3 size: 14 residues. CDR1 is SEHNR, CDR2 FQNEAQ, per germline (reference sequence). The V gene end was trimmed by 6 bases and the J gene end by 1 base; junction bases not matched to a gene: 2. The CDR3 is CASRDRGENTEAFF. CDR3 nucleotides: TGTGCCAGCAGGGACAGGGGGGAGAACACTGAAGCTTTCTTT.

This chain links TRBV6-6 with TRBJ2-2; no clear D gene. CDR3 length: 14 residues. The V gene lost 0 bases and the J gene lost 4 bases, with 6 bases spanning the gap. Germline V lookup: CDR1 MNHNY, CDR2 SVGAGI (reference sequence). The CDR3 coding sequence is TGTGCCAGCAGTTACTCGTCAGGCACCGGGGAGCTGTTTTTT. Amino acid sequence: CASSYSSGTGELFF.

The CDR3 nucleotides read TGTGCCAGCTCAACAGCATACTTACAGGGGAACACTGAAGCTTTCTTT. Encoded protein: CASSTAYLQGNTEAFF. V gene TRBV18 combines with J gene TRBJ1-1, with D perhaps matching TRBD1 (6 bases). Trimming stripped 5 bases from V and 1 base from J, with 17 bases between. The germline CDR1 and CDR2 sequences are KGHSH and LQKENI. This CDR3 has 16 residues. The variable domain in full, with the rest retrieved from reference TRBV18 and TRBJ1-1, is NAGVMQNPRHLVRRRGQEARLRCSPMKGHSHVYWYRQLPEEGLKFMVYLQKENIIDESGMPKERFSAEFPKEGPSILRIQQVVRGDSAAYFCASSTAYLQGNTEAFFGQGTRLTVV.

This chain links TRBV7-9 with TRBJ2-2, with TRBD2 matching 9 bases. The CDR3 is 15 residues long. With 10 bases clipped from V and 4 bases from J, the junction kept 10 bases outside the gene matches. Germline CDR1 SEHNR, CDR2 FQNEAQ (reference sequence). The CDR3 DNA reads as TGTGCCACGGGTGTAGGACTAGCGCGCACCGGGGAGCTGTTTTTT. It codes for CATGVGLARTGELFF.

This clone turned up a few times. The chain couples TRBV29-1 to TRBJ2-1, with TRBD1 matching over 9 bases. Per the germline V gene, CDR1 is SQVTM and CDR2 is ANQGSEA. The CDR3 is 18 residues long. V dropped 6 bases and J dropped 1; count of bases not matched to a gene: 16. Written as DNA, the CDR3 is TGCAGCGTCGGTTACAGGGGGCGCGGCGGGTCGTCCTACAATGAGCAGTTCTTC. Translating gives CSVGYRGRGGSSYNEQFF.